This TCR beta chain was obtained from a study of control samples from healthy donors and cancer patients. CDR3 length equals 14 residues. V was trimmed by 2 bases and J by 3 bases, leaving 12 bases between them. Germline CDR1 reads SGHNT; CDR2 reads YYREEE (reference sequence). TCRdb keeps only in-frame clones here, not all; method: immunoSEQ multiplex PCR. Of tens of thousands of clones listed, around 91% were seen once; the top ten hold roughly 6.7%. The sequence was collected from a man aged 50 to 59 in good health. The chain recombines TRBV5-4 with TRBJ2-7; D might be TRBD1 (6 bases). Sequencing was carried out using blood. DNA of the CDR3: TGTGCCAGCAGCTTACACAGGGAATTCTACGAGCAGTACTTC. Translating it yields CASSLHREFYEQYF.